Each of the 22 T cell receptor beta chains below was sequenced from the same sample in a study of T cells in Graves' hyperthyroidism and ophthalmopathy. Using RNA transcripts as the source, TCR beta CDR3 regions were amplified. The HTBI set primed first-round TCR CDR3 RT-PCR. MiXCR was run by TCRdb on the multiplex PCR reads, yielding one entry per CDR3 protein. Of over 500,000 distinct CDR3 sequences in the sample, roughly 17% were seen once. The sequenced sample consisted of blood. These receptors came from a woman aged 18-29 years with Graves' ophthalmopathy.

The genes are TRBV28 and TRBJ2-5; the D is unclear. Germline assignment: CDR1 MDHEN and CDR2 SYDVKM. The CDR3 spans 12 residues. Trimming stripped 2 bases from V and 5 bases from J, with 6 bases between. CDR3 in DNA: TGTGCCAGCAGTTTAGTGCGGGAGACCCAGTACTTC. It encodes CASSLVRETQYF.

This clonotype has ten or more counts. The chain couples TRBV12-3 or TRBV12-4 to TRBJ2-3, with 10 bases identical to TRBD2. CDR3 size: 19 residues. V shed 5 bases, J shed 2 bases, and the junction held 16 bases outside the gene matches. CDR3 coding DNA: TGTGCCAGCAGTATACACTTGCCTAGCGGGAGATGGGTCACAGATACGCAGTATTTT. It yields the protein CASSIHLPSGRWVTDTQYF.

This clonotype was counted at least ten times. This sequence joins TRBV5-1 and TRBJ1-2; 7 nucleotides agree with TRBD1. Trimming at V came to 3 bases and at J to 8 bases, leaving 7 bases not matched to a gene. Germline values: CDR1 SGHRS, CDR2 YFSETQ. The CDR3 is 13 amino acids. The CDR3 spells CASSWRTGVGYTF. The CDR3 DNA reads TGCGCCAGCAGCTGGAGAACAGGGGTCGGCTACACCTTC.

The chain couples TRBV19 to TRBJ1-5; 11 bases agree with TRBD1. The CDR3 spans 14 residues. V trimming: 6 bases; J trimming: 6 bases; junction bases outside the gene matches: 4. The germline V gene has CDR1 LNHDA and CDR2 SQIVND (reference sequence). CDR3 in DNA: TGTGCCAGTAGGGGGGACAGGGGGAGTCAGCCCCAGCATTTT. This sequence encodes CASRGDRGSQPQHF.

This clonotype was detected many times. The CDR3 here is CSATSTSSSTDTQYF. For the CDR3, the DNA is TGCAGTGCTACGTCGACTAGCTCAAGCACAGATACGCAGTATTTT. V and J are TRBV20-1 and TRBJ2-3; TRBD2 matches at 7 bases. Germline assignment: CDR1 DFQATT and CDR2 SNEGSKA (reference sequence). The J segment lost 0 bases and the V segment lost 4 bases, leaving 7 bases of the junction unmatched. The CDR3 is 15 residues long.

This clonotype was found once. The chain joins TRBV19 to TRBJ2-1; D is unclear. V dropped 5 bases and J dropped 8 bases, with 16 bases sitting between them. Per germline, CDR1 LNHDA and CDR2 SQIVND (reference sequence). The CDR3 contains 14 residues. The CDR3 nucleotides read TGTGCCAGTAGTTGGTGGGAACGTGTTGATGAGCAGTTCTTC. Its protein product is CASSWWERVDEQFF.

Of note for this clonotype: A much larger clone sits a single nucleotide away, making a read error possible. CDR3 DNA: TGTGCCAGCAACGACGGGACAGGGCTATGCGAGCAGTACTTC. This codes for CASNDGTGLCEQYF. This sequence joins TRBV6-2 or TRBV6-3 and TRBJ2-7; 9 positions match TRBD1. This CDR3 is built from 14 residues. V shed 7 bases and J 6 bases; nucleotides not matched to a gene: 10. The germline CDR1 and CDR2 sequences are MNHEY and SVGEGT.

Here the CDR3 reads CSAPRNTEAFF. The CDR3 region has the DNA TGCAGTGCTCCCAGAAACACTGAAGCTTTCTTT. This sequence joins TRBV20-1 and TRBJ1-1; no clear D gene. Trimming pared 5 bases from V and 2 bases from J, leaving 6 bases between. The CDR3 has 11 residues. Germline V gives CDR1 DFQATT, CDR2 SNEGSKA (reference sequence).

This clonotype appeared many times. J is TRBJ1-1 and V is TRBV30; D remains unclear. Trimming cost V 0 bases and J 1 base, with 6 bases left between them. The length of the CDR3 is 13 residues. From germline, CDR1 is GTSNPN and CDR2 SVGIG (reference sequence). CDR3 sequence (DNA): TGTGCCTGGAGTGTCGGGGAGAACACTGAAGCTTTCTTT. Translating gives CAWSVGENTEAFF.

This clonotype was observed at least ten times. The chain employs TRBV3-1 and TRBJ2-1; D ambiguous. Looked up from germline, CDR1 is LGHDT and CDR2 is YNNKEL (reference sequence). V gave up 1 base and J gave up 6 bases, with 10 bases separating them. There are 14 residues in the CDR3. CDR3: CASSQAYARNEQFF. The CDR3 DNA is TGTGCCAGCAGCCAAGCTTATGCGCGCAATGAGCAGTTCTTC.

The V call is TRBV6-1, the J call TRBJ1-2, with D maybe TRBD1 (6 bases). V lost 0 bases, J lost 5 bases, and 10 bases lay in between. The CDR3 is 14 residues long. The V gene's germline CDR1 is MNHNS and CDR2 SASEGT. The CDR3 region has the DNA TGTGCCAGCAGTGAAGCCGGACAGTTATATGGCTACACCTTC. It codes for CASSEAGQLYGYTF.

The chain is built from TRBV10-3 and TRBJ1-2; D might be TRBD1 (6 bases). The CDR3 covers 11 residues. Germline loops: CDR1 ENHRY, CDR2 SYGVKD. V lost 10 bases and J 6 bases, leaving 12 bases between the germline ends. CDR3 nucleotide sequence: TGTGCCACCGGAGGGGGGGATGGCTACACCTTC. Translated: CATGGGDGYTF.

The chain has TRBV6-1 and TRBJ2-7; 8 bases agree with TRBD1. CDR3 length: 14 amino acids. The V gene end was trimmed by 5 bases and the J gene end by 5 bases; junction bases not matched to a gene: 8. Germline assignment: CDR1 MNHNS and CDR2 SASEGT. CDR3 nucleotides: TGTGCCAGCAGTCCCCGACAGGGGACAGACGAGCAGTACTTC. Translation: CASSPRQGTDEQYF.

The rearrangement links TRBV4-3 to TRBJ1-3; D gene uncertain. Germline CDR1 is LGHNA and CDR2 is YSLEER. The germline V and J ends were trimmed by 0 bases and 0 bases, with 6 bases remaining between them. CDR3 size: 15 residues. CDR3 protein: CASSQDSISGNTIYF. The CDR3 DNA reads as TGCGCCAGCAGCCAAGATAGCATCTCTGGAAACACCATATATTTT.

This clonotype was picked up a small number of times. This chain links TRBV18 with TRBJ2-1; unclear D gene. The CDR3 length is 17 residues. V dropped 2 bases and J dropped 7 bases, with 21 bases sitting between them. Germline loops: CDR1 KGHSH, CDR2 LQKENI. The CDR3 protein is CASSPRLAASPLNEQFF. As DNA, the CDR3 is TGTGCCAGCTCACCAAGACTGGCAGCTTCACCTCTTAATGAGCAGTTCTTC.

Only a few counts were recorded for this clonotype. This may be a read error: a much more frequent sequence differs by one nucleotide. The gene calls are TRBV11-2 and TRBJ2-3, with 10 bases aligning to TRBD2. Germline-derived CDR1 and CDR2 are SGHAT and FQNNGV. The CDR3 has 16 amino acids. This CDR3 is CAGSVLAGASTDTQYF. The DNA of the CDR3 is TGTGCCGGCAGTGTCCTAGCGGGGGCTAGCACAGATACGCAGTATTTT. Variable domain in full (rest from reference TRBV11-2 and TRBJ2-3): EAGVAQSPRYKIIEKRQSVAFWCNPISGHATLYWYQQILGQGPKLLIQFQNNGVVDDSQLPKDRFSAERLKGVDSTLKIQPAKLEDSAVYLCAGSVLAGASTDTQYFGPGTRLTVL.

The chain uses TRBV12-3 or TRBV12-4 and TRBJ1-2; D remains unclear. The CDR3 has 14 amino acids. V was cut by 4 bases and J by 0 bases, with 9 bases left in between. For the CDR3, the DNA is TGTGCCAGCAGTTCCGGACTAACTAACTATGGCTACACCTTC. Its protein is CASSSGLTNYGYTF.

The sample holds many counts of this clonotype. V gene TRBV2 combines with J gene TRBJ1-5; 8 bases fit TRBD1. Per the germline V gene, CDR1 is SNHLY and CDR2 is FYNNEI. This CDR3 is built from 15 residues. Germline trimming cut 7 bases from V and 3 bases from J; bases unmatched to any gene: 8. The CDR3 region is CASTTDRVLNQPQHF. Written as DNA, the CDR3 is TGTGCCAGCACTACGGACAGGGTCCTCAATCAGCCCCAGCATTTT. The entire variable domain, with the rest obtained from reference TRBV2 and TRBJ1-5, is as follows: EPEVTQTPSHQVTQMGQEVILRCVPISNHLYFYWYRQILGQKVEFLVSFYNNEISEKSEIFDDQFSVERPDGSNFTLKIRSTKLEDSAMYFCASTTDRVLNQPQHFGDGTRLSIL.

A note on this clonotype: A junction boundary mismatches the germline segment, possibly from a read error. This chain connects TRBV7-9 to TRBJ2-1; 9 nucleotides line up with TRBD2. This CDR3 comprises 19 residues. Germline V gene data show CDR1 as SEHNR and CDR2 as FQNEAQ (reference sequence). CDR3 in DNA: TGTGCCGGCAGCTTAGGTTGGGCGGGAGGGCCGGGGGACTACAATGAGCAGTTCTTC. Its translation is CAGSLGWAGGPGDYNEQFF.

V and J are TRBV7-9 and TRBJ2-7; 7 nucleotides line up with TRBD2. Losses at the gene ends were 1 base for V and 6 bases for J; bases not matched to a gene: 6. The CDR3 has 14 residues. Per germline, CDR1 SEHNR and CDR2 FQNEAQ (reference sequence). CDR3 sequence (DNA): TGTGCCAGCAGCTTAGAAATGGGGGAGGGCGAGCAGTACTTC. Translation: CASSLEMGEGEQYF.

In this sample, this clonotype turned up once. A much larger clone differs from this one at a single base, so this may be a read error. V is TRBV10-3 and J is TRBJ2-3; no definite D call. The ends were cut back, 4 bases at V and 5 bases at J, with 4 bases in the middle. Germline-derived CDR1 and CDR2 are ENHRY and SYGVKD. The length of the CDR3 is 11 residues. The CDR3 reads CAISGRDTQYF. In DNA form, the CDR3 reads TGTGCCATCAGTGGTCGAGATACGCAGTATTTT.

There are many counts of this clonotype. The chain carries TRBV12-3 or TRBV12-4 and TRBJ2-2; D is ambiguous. The V end lost 2 bases, the J end lost 3 bases, and 4 bases lay between the germline ends. This CDR3 spans 13 amino acids. The DNA for the CDR3 is TGTGCCAGCAGTTTATTTGACACCGGGGAGCTGTTTTTT. Residues: CASSLFDTGELFF.